The T cell receptor (beta chain) described here comes from a study of regulatory T cells in long-lasting Graves disease. This clonotype was observed a few times. Its cognate antigen is unknown. This CDR3 spans 15 amino acids. V lost 0 bases, J lost 4 bases, and 10 bases lay in between. Germline CDR1 reads SGHVS; CDR2 reads FNYEAQ. General observations from the study: Persistent disease was characterized by preferential usage of TRBV28, TRBJ1-2 and TRBJ2-5.

Libraries of TCR beta came from iRepertoire HTBI primers plus Arm-PCR of CDR3 regions. TCRdb re-derived calls from the multiplex PCR reads in MiXCR, one entry per CDR3 protein. The sample records some 340,000 distinct CDR3 sequences, approximately 12% being singletons. The time point here: newly diagnosed GD, antithyroid drugs for less than 3 months. From PBMCs, RNA was extracted and then used to make the TCR library. The sample also formed part of further work on T cells in Graves' hyperthyroidism and ophthalmopathy. As that study records: Diagnosis relied on clinical symptoms, serum thyroxine and TRAb, thyroid ultrasound and orbital computed tomography. Blood also contained most expanded thyroid clonotypes above 0.001.

This receptor was obtained from a woman aged 18-29 years with Graves disease. This chain links TRBV7-6 with TRBJ2-1; a possible D gene is TRBD2 (6 bases). The source material was peripheral blood mononuclear cells (PBMCs), sampled at new diagnosis, from a patient treated with antithyroid drugs. CDR3 DNA: TGTGCCAGCAGCTTAGCAGTGCGGGATTACAATGAGCAGTTCTTC. Translating gives CASSLAVRDYNEQFF.